The sequence of this T cell receptor beta chain was determined in a study of beta chain features in type 1 diabetes. This clone has only a few counts. The isolated RNA, all of it, was reverse transcribed, so expressed TCRB transcripts were what got sequenced. Measured with immunoSEQ multiplex PCR; TCRdb has only the in-frame clones, and not every one. The sample contains about 130,000 clones, 9.2% of which appear only once. Looked up from germline, CDR1 is GTSNPN and CDR2 is SVGIG (reference sequence). The CDR3 is 15 residues long. The germline V and J ends were trimmed by 5 bases and 7 bases, with 20 bases remaining between them.

V and J are TRBV30 and TRBJ1-4, with D tentatively TRBD1 (5 bases). This receptor was identified in a man between 18 and 29 years old in good health. The sample comprised central memory CD4+ T cells from blood. CDR3 sequence reads: CAWDPTPGVTEKLFF. CDR3 nucleotide sequence: TGTGCCTGGGACCCTACCCCGGGGGTAACTGAAAAACTGTTTTTT.